One sample yielded the 6 T cell receptor beta chains listed below, sequenced in a study of blood T cell repertoires in COVID-19. Using immunoSEQ multiplex PCR, the repertoire was profiled, and TCRdb retains in-frame clones only, with some absent. This table has about 200,000 clones, 80% appearing once. Sequenced input: peripheral blood. The receptor set was obtained from a woman between 70 and 85 years old with acute or convalescent COVID-19.

A few counts support this clone. CDR3 bases: TGTGCCAGCTCACCCACGACAGTTTACGGGGAGCTGTTTTTT. Translation: CASSPTTVYGELFF. This chain uses TRBV18 with TRBJ2-2, with D perhaps matching TRBD1 (5 bases). V was pared by 3 bases and J by 7 bases, with 12 bases between. The CDR3 is 14 amino acids. Germline CDR1 reads KGHSH; CDR2 reads LQKENI.

V usage is TRBV7-3 and J usage is TRBJ2-1; TRBD1 agrees at 9 bases. With V trimmed by 5 bases and J by 6 bases, 11 bases remained unmatched. In germline, CDR1 is SGHTA, CDR2 FQGTGA. CDR3 length: 16 residues. The CDR3: CASSPSQGAWGNEQFF. CDR3 in DNA: TGTGCCAGCAGCCCGTCACAGGGGGCTTGGGGCAATGAGCAGTTCTTC.

This clone was counted only a few times. V and J are TRBV5-4 and TRBJ2-1; possible D gene TRBD2, 5 bases. The CDR3 covers 16 residues. Trimming took 4 bases from V and 2 from J, leaving 16 bases between them. CDR1 is SGHNT, CDR2 YYREEE, per germline (reference sequence). The CDR3 coding sequence is TGTGCCAGCAGCCCCGGACTTCGTAGGGCCTACAATGAGCAGTTCTTC. It specifies CASSPGLRRAYNEQFF.

This chain connects TRBV15 to TRBJ1-6; TRBD1 aligns across 9 bases. Trimming at V came to 4 bases and at J to 9 bases, leaving 7 bases not matched to a gene. Germline CDR1 LNHNV, CDR2 YYDKDF (reference sequence). The CDR3 is 15 amino acids. This CDR3 is CATSKGTGIFSPLHF. As DNA, the CDR3 is TGTGCCACCAGCAAAGGGACAGGGATCTTTTCACCCCTCCACTTT.

This chain connects TRBV5-4 to TRBJ2-1; 7 bases align to TRBD2. CDR3 size: 15 residues. V shed 4 bases, J shed 7 bases, and the junction held 11 bases outside the gene matches. In germline, CDR1 is SGHNT, CDR2 YYREEE (reference sequence). The CDR3 nucleotides read TGTGCCAGCAGCCCTCGCCTAGCGGCAGATAATGAGCAGTTCTTC. This translates into CASSPRLAADNEQFF.

This clone was seen once. The V call is TRBV3-1 (or the pseudogene TRBV3-2), the J call TRBJ2-2; D may be TRBD2 (5 bases). This CDR3 is 12 amino acids long. Per the germline V gene, CDR1 is LGHDT and CDR2 is YNNKEL (reference sequence). V lost 4 bases to trimming and J lost 7 bases, with 7 bases between them. The CDR3 sequence: CASSLASGELFF. The CDR3 DNA sequence: TGTGCCAGCAGCCTAGCGAGCGGGGAGCTGTTTTTT.